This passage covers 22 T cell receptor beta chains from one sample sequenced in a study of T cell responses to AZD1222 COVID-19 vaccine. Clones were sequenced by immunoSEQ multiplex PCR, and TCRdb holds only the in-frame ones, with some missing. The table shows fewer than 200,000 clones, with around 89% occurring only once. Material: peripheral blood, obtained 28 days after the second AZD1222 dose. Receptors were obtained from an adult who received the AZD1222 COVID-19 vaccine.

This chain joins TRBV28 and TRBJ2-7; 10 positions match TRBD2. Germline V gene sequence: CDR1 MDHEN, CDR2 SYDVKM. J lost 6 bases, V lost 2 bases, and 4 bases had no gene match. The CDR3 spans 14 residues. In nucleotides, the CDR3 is TGTGCCAGCAGTTTAAGCCTAGCGGGAGTCGAGCAGTACTTC. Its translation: CASSLSLAGVEQYF.

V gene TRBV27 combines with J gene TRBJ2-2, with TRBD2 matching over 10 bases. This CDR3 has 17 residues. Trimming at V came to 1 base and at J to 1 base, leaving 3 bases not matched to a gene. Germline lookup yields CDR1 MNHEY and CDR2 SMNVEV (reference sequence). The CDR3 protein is CASSLFASGRNTGELFF. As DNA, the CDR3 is TGTGCCAGCAGTTTATTTGCTAGCGGGAGGAACACCGGGGAGCTGTTTTTT.

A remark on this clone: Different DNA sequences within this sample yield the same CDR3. The CDR3 DNA is TGTGCCAGCAGCTTAGCAGGGGATTCACCCCTCCACTTT. It yields the protein CASSLAGDSPLHF. This rearrangement joins TRBV7-9 to TRBJ1-6, with TRBD1 as a possible D gene (5 bases). The CDR3 length is 13 residues. Germline-derived CDR1 and CDR2 are SEHNR and FQNEAQ (reference sequence). Trimming left V 0 bases short and J 8 bases short, with 5 bases between.

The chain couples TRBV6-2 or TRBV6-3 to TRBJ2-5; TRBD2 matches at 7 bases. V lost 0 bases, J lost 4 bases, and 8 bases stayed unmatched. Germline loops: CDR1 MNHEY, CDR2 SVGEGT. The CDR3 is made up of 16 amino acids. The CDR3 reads CASSYSRPGGGETQYF. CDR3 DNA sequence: TGTGCCAGCAGTTACTCGAGGCCGGGAGGAGGAGAGACCCAGTACTTC.

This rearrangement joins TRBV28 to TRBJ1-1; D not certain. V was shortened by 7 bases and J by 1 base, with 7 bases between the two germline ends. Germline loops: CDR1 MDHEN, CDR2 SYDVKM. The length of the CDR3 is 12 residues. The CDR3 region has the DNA TGTGCCAGCAAAGGGCCGAACACTGAAGCTTTCTTT. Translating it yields CASKGPNTEAFF.

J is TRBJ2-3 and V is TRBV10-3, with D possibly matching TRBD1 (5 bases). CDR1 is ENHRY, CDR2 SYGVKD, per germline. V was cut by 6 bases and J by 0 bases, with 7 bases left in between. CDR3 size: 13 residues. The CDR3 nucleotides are TGTGCCATCAGGGACACTAGCACAGATACGCAGTATTTT. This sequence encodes CAIRDTSTDTQYF.

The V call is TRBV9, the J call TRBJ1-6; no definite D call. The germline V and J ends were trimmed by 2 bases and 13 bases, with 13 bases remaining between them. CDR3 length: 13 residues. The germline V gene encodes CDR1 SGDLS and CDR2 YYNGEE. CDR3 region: CASSVELASPLHF. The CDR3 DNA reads TGTGCCAGCAGCGTTGAACTTGCATCGCCCCTCCACTTT.

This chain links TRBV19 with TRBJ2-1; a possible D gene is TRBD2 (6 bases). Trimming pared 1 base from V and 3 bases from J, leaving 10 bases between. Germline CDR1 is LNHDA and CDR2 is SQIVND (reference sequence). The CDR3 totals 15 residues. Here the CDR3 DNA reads TGTGCCAGTAGTATAGGCGGGACTGTCTACAATGAGCAGTTCTTC. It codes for CASSIGGTVYNEQFF.

The CDR3 nucleotides are TGTGCCAGCAGCCCCGGTTCGGCTAGCGGGGTTTACAATGAGCAGTTCTTC. Translating gives CASSPGSASGVYNEQFF. The gene calls are TRBV7-9 and TRBJ2-1; 9 nucleotides line up with TRBD2. From germline, CDR1 is SEHNR and CDR2 FQNEAQ (reference sequence). CDR3 length: 17 amino acids. Trimming at V came to 5 bases and at J to 4 bases, leaving 12 bases not matched to a gene.

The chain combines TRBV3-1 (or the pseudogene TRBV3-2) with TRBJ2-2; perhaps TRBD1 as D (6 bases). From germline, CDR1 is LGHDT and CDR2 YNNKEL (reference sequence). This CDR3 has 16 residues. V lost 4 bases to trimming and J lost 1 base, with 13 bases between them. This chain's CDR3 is CASSPFRGQNTGELFF. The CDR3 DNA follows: TGTGCCAGCAGCCCCTTTAGGGGACAGAACACCGGGGAGCTGTTTTTT.

CDR3 residues: CASSILVNTEAFF. In DNA form, the CDR3 reads TGTGCCAGTAGTATTCTGGTTAACACTGAAGCTTTCTTT. This chain links TRBV19 with TRBJ1-1; unclear D gene. The CDR3 contains 13 residues. Germline V CDR1 and CDR2: LNHDA, SQIVND (reference sequence). V was shortened by 3 bases and J by 2 bases, with 7 bases between the two germline ends.

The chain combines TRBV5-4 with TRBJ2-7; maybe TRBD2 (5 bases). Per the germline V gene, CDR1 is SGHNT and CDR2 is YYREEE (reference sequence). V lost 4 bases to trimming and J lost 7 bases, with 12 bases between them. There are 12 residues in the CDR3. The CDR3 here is CASSVSSREQYF. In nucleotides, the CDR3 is TGTGCCAGCAGCGTCTCTAGCCGAGAGCAGTACTTC.

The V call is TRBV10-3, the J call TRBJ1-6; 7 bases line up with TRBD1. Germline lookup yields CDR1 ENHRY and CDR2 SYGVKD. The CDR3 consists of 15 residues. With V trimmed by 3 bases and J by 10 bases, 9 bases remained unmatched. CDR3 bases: TGTGCCATCAGTGACTCCGACAGGGTGGGCTCACCCCTCCACTTT. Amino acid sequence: CAISDSDRVGSPLHF.

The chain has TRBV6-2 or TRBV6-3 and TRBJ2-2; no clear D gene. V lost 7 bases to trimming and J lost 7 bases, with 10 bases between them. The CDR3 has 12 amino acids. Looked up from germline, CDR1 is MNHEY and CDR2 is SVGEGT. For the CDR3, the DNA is TGTGCCAGCAACCCGATCCGCGGGGAGCTGTTTTTT. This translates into CASNPIRGELFF.

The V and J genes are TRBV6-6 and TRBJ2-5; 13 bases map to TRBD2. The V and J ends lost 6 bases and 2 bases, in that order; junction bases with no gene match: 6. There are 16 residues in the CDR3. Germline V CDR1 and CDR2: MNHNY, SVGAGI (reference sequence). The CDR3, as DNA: TGTGCCAGCAGAACGGGACTAGCGGGGAATCAAGAGACCCAGTACTTC. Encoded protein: CASRTGLAGNQETQYF.

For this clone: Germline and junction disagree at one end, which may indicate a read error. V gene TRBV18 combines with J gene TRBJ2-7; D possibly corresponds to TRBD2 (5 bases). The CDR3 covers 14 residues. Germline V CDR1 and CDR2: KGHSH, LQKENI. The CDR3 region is CASSPHGTSYEQYF. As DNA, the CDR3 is TGTGCCAGCTCCCCACATGGAACTAGCTACGAGCAGTACTTC.

CDR3 coding DNA: TGTGCCAGCAGCCGGCCTGGGGGAGGGGTCACCTACGAGCAGTACTTC. As protein: CASSRPGGGVTYEQYF. The rearrangement joins TRBV4-2 to TRBJ2-7; 7 bases align to TRBD2. V shed 4 bases, J shed 2 bases, and the junction held 11 bases outside the gene matches. The CDR3 extends over 16 amino acids. CDR1 is LGHNA, CDR2 YNFKEQ, per germline.

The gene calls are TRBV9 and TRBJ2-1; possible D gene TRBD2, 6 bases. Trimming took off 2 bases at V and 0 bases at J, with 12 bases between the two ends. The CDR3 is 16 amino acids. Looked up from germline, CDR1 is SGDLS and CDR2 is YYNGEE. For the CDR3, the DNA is TGTGCCAGCAGCGTGGGGGGAGGAAGCTCCTACAATGAGCAGTTCTTC. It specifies CASSVGGGSSYNEQFF.

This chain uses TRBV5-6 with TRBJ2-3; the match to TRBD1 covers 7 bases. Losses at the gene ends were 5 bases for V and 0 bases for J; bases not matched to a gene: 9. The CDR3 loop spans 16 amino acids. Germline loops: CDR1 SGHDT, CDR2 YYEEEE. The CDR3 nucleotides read TGTGCCAGCAGGGAGGAAGGGACAGCAAGCACAGATACGCAGTATTTT. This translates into CASREEGTASTDTQYF.

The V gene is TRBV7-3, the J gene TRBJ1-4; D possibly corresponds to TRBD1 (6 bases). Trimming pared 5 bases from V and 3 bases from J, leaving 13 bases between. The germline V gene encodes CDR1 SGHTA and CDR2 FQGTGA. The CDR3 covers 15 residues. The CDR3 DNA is TGTGCCAGCAGCCCCGCCGGGGGCGCTAATGAAAAACTGTTTTTT. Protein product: CASSPAGGANEKLFF.

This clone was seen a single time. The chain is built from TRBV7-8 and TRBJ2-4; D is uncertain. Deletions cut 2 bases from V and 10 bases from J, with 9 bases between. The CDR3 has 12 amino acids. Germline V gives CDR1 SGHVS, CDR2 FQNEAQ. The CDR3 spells CASSLSTEIQYF. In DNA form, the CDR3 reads TGTGCCAGCAGCTTATCAACAGAGATTCAGTACTTC.

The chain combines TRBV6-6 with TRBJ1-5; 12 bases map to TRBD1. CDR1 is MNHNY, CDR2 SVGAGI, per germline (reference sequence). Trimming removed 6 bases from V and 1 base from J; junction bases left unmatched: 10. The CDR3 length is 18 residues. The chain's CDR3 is CASSRTGTGGGSNQPQHF. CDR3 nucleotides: TGTGCCAGCAGCCGAACCGGGACAGGGGGCGGAAGCAATCAGCCCCAGCATTTT.